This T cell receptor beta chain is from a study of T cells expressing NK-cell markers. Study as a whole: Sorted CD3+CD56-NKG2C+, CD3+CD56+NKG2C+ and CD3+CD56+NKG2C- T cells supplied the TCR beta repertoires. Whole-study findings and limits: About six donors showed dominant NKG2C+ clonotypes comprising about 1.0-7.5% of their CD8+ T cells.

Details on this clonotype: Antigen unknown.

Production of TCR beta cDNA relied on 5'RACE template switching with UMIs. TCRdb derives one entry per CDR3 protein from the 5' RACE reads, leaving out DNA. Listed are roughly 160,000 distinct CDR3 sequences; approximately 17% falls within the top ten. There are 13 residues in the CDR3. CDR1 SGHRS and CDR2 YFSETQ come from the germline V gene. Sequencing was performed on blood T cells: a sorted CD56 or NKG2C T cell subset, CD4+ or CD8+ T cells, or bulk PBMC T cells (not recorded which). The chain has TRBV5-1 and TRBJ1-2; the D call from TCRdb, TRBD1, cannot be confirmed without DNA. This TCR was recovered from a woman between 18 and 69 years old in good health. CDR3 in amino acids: CASSAGGLDGYTF.